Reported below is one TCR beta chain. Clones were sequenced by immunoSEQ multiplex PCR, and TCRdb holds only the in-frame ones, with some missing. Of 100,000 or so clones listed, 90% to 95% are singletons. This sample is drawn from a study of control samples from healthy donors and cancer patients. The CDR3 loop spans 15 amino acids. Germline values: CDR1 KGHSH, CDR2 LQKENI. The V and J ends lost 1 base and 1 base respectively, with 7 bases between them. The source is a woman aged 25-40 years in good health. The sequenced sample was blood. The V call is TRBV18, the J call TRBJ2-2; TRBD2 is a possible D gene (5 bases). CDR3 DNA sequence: TGTGCCAGCTCACCACTAGCGAGGAACACCGGGGAGCTGTTTTTT. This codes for CASSPLARNTGELFF. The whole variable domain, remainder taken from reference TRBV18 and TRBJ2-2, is NAGVMQNPRHLVRRRGQEARLRCSPMKGHSHVYWYRQLPEEGLKFMVYLQKENIIDESGMPKERFSAEFPKEGPSILRIQQVVRGDSAAYFCASSPLARNTGELFFGEGSRLTVL.